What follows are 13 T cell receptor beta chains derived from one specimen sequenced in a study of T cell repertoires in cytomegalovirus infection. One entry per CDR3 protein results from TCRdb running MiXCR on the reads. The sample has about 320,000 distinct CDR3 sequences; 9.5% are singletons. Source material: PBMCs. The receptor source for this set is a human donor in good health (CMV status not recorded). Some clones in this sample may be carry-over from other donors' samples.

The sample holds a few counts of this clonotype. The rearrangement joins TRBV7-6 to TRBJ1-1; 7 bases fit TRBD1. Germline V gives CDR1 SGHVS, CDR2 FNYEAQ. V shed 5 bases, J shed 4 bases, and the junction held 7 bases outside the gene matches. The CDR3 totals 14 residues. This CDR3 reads CASSQTGEGTEAFF. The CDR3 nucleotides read TGTGCCAGCAGCCAAACAGGGGAGGGCACTGAAGCTTTCTTT.

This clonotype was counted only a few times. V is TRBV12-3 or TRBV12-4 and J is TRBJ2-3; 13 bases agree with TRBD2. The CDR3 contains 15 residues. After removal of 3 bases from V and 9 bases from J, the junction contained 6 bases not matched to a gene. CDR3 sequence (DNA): TGTGCCAGCAGTTTTGGGACTAGCGGGGAGGACACGCAGTATTTT. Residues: CASSFGTSGEDTQYF.

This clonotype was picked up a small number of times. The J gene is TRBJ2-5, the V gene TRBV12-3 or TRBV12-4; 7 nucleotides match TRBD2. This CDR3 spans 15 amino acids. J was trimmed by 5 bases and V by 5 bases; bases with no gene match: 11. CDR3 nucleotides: TGTGCCAGCAGTCCTGCGGGAGACTTATATGAGACCCAGTACTTC. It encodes CASSPAGDLYETQYF.

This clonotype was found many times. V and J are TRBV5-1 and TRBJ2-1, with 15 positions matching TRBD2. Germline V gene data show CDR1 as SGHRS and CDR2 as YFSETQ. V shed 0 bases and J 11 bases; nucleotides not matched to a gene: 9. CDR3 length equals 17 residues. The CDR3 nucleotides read TGCGCCAGCAGCTTGGCCCGAACGGGACTAGCGGGAGGTCAGCAGTTCTTC. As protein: CASSLARTGLAGGQQFF.

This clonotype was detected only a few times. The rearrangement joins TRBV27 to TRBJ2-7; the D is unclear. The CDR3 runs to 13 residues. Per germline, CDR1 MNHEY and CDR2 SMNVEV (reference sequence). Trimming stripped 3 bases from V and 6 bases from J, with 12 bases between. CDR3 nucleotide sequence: TGTGCCAGCAGTTTTCAAAAGTTTCGCGAGCAGTACTTC. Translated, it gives CASSFQKFREQYF.

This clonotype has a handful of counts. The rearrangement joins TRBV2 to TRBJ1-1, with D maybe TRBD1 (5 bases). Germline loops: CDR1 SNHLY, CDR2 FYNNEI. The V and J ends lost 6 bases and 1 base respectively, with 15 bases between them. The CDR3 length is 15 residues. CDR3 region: CASRGQFIGNTEAFF. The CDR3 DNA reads TGTGCCAGCAGGGGGCAATTTATCGGGAACACTGAAGCTTTCTTT.

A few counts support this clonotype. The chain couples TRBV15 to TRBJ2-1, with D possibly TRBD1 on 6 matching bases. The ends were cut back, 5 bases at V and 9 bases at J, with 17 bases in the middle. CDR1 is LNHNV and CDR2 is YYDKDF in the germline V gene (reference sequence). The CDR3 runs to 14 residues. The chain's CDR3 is CATSSRGGGSEQFF. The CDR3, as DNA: TGTGCCACCAGCTCGCGAGGGGGTGGGAGTGAGCAGTTCTTC.

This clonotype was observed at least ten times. The chain's CDR3 is CASSYSQIGSYNEQFF. The CDR3 region has the DNA TGTGCCAGCAGTTACTCACAGATAGGCTCCTACAATGAGCAGTTCTTC. This chain joins TRBV6-5 and TRBJ2-1, with D unresolved. V was clipped by 0 bases and J by 0 bases, with 9 bases between them. This CDR3 comprises 16 residues. In germline, CDR1 is MNHEY, CDR2 SVGAGI.

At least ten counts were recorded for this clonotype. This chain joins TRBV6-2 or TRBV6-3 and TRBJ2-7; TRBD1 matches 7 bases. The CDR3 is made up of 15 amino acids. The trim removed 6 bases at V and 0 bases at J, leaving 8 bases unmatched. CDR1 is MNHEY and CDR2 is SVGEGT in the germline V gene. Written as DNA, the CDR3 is TGTGCCAGCAGGAAGATGGGACAGAGCTCCTACGAGCAGTACTTC. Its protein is CASRKMGQSSYEQYF.

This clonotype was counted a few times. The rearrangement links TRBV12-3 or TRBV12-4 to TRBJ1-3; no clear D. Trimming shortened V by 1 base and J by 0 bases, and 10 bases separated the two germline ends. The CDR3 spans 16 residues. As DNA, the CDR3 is TGTGCCAGCAGTTTAGATCCAGGTGTCTCTGGAAACACCATATATTTT. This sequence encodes CASSLDPGVSGNTIYF.

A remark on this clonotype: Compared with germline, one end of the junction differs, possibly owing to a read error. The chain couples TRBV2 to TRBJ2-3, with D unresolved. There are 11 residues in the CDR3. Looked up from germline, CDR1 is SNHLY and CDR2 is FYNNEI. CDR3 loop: CGLQVTDTQYF. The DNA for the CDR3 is TGCGGGCTGCAGGTCACAGATACGCAGTATTTT.

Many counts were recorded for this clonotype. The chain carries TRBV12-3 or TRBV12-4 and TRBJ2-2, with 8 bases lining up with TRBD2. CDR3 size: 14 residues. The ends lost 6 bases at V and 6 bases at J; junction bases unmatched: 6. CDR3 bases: TGTGCCAGCAGCCAGGGACTAGATGCCGGGGAGCTGTTTTTT. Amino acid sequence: CASSQGLDAGELFF.

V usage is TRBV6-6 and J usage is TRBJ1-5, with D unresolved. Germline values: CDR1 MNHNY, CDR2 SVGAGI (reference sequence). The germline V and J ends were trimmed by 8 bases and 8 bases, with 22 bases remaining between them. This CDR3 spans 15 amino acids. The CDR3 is CASPPTPPGKKPQHF. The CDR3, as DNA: TGTGCCAGCCCCCCCACCCCGCCGGGGAAGAAGCCCCAGCATTTT.